The count of the clone carrying this T cell receptor beta chain is one. Its antigen is undetermined. This entry is derived from a study of cytomegalovirus exposure and HLA in healthy donors. Study at large: Early on, a data release was issued that held 80 million or so unique TCRs from HLA-typed donors. Whole-study findings and limits: According to an earlier analysis, most TCR beta V segments yielded productive rearrangements about 87% or about 30% of the time. Later, an analysis showed that TCR beta chains associated with HLA were more clonally expanded than others that were equally common.

PCR primers comprised 60 Vbeta and 13 Jbeta primers. Assay: immunoSEQ multiplex PCR; the TCRdb copy retains only in-frame clones and omits some. The table records 110,000 or so clones, 70% to 85% of them present only once. The TCR sequence derives from a man aged 18-30 years in good health and CMV-seropositive. The sequenced sample consisted of PBMCs.

CDR3 protein: CASSQDSSGSSYEQYF. The CDR3 DNA is TGCGCCAGCAGCCAAGACTCTAGTGGTAGCTCCTACGAGCAGTACTTC. The chain has TRBV4-1 and TRBJ2-7; D uncertain. Germline CDR1 MGHRA, CDR2 YSYEKL. Trimming shortened V by 0 bases and J by 0 bases, and 12 bases separated the two germline ends. The CDR3 totals 16 residues.